Reported below is one T cell receptor beta chain. This entry is derived from a study of radiation and T cells in renal cell carcinoma. The CDR3 sequence is 16 residues long. With V trimmed by 5 bases and J by 7 bases, 13 bases remained unmatched. Germline V gives CDR1 SEHNR, CDR2 FQNEAQ (reference sequence). TCRdb keeps only in-frame clones here, not all; method: immunoSEQ multiplex PCR. The sample includes some 60,000 clones, roughly four fifths of them seen just once. Time point defined: blood 2 weeks post-SBRT. Treatment given: 15 Gy SBRT to primary tumor, nephrectomy 4 weeks later. Blood was sampled at baseline, 2 weeks and 4 weeks after SBRT. The patient's renal cell carcinoma had clear cell pathology.

This sequence was found in a man aged 55-75 years with renal cell carcinoma. The sample here was blood, taken from a patient whose treatment included radiotherapy and nephrectomy. The chain combines TRBV7-9 with TRBJ2-1; 8 bases align to TRBD2. CDR3 region: CASSRTSRARRNEQFF. DNA for the CDR3: TGTGCCAGCAGCCGGACTAGCAGGGCCAGGAGGAATGAGCAGTTCTTC.